These 11 T cell receptor beta chains originate from one sample sequenced in a study of shared clonotypes between healthy human individuals. Sequenced by immunoSEQ multiplex PCR; TCRdb stores in-frame clones only, minus some. The sample gives fewer than 600,000 clones, over 60% of which show up once; about 12% is in the top ten. The specimen was PBMCs. Receptors were obtained from a woman between 40 and 55 years old in good health. Some clones in this sample may be carry-over from other donors' samples.

The rearrangement uses TRBV19 and TRBJ2-2; D is unclear. This CDR3 is 14 amino acids long. The germline V gene encodes CDR1 LNHDA and CDR2 SQIVND (reference sequence). Trimming left V 7 bases short and J 0 bases short, with 9 bases between. CDR3 amino acids: CASIGQANTGELFF. In DNA, the CDR3 is TGTGCCAGTATTGGGCAGGCGAACACCGGGGAGCTGTTTTTT.

Remarks on this clone: One end of the junction varies from germline; a read error may be responsible. The rearrangement links TRBV2 to TRBJ1-4; 7 nucleotides line up with TRBD1. The CDR3 covers 18 residues. Germline V gene sequence: CDR1 SNHLY, CDR2 FYNNEI. The CDR3, as DNA: TGTGCCAGCAGCGAAAGGGACAGAGGACCTGCAACTAATAAAAAACTGTTTTTT. This gives the protein CASSERDRGPATNKKLFF.

Turning to this clone: At the DNA level, this CDR3 is encoded by other sequences in the same sample as well. J is TRBJ1-1 and V is TRBV15; tentatively, D is TRBD1 (6 bases). The CDR3 length is 13 residues. Per the germline V gene, CDR1 is LNHNV and CDR2 is YYDKDF (reference sequence). V gave up 6 bases and J gave up 3 bases, with 11 bases separating them. Here the CDR3 reads CATSQTGDTEAFF. Written as DNA, the CDR3 is TGTGCCACCAGTCAGACAGGAGACACTGAAGCTTTCTTT.

The V call is TRBV28, the J call TRBJ1-5; 8 positions agree with TRBD1. The CDR3 is 14 amino acids. The trim removed 3 bases at V and 5 bases at J, leaving 3 bases unmatched. Germline CDR1 MDHEN, CDR2 SYDVKM. The CDR3 spells CASSFRTGHQPQHF. The CDR3 DNA is TGTGCCAGCAGTTTCCGGACAGGGCATCAGCCCCAGCATTTT. Full variable domain (rest looked up from reference TRBV28 and TRBJ1-5): DVKVTQSSRYLVKRTGEKVFLECVQDMDHENMFWYRQDPGLGLRLIYFSYDVKMKEKGDIPEGYSVSREKKERFSLILESASTNQTSMYLCASSFRTGHQPQHFGDGTRLSIL.

V and J are TRBV5-1 and TRBJ1-2, with 9 nucleotides matching TRBD1. Germline trimming cut 4 bases from V and 4 bases from J; bases unmatched to any gene: 5. The length of the CDR3 is 14 residues. In germline, CDR1 is SGHRS, CDR2 YFSETQ. The DNA of the CDR3 is TGCGCCAGCAGCATAGGACAGGGGACCTATGGCTACACCTTC. Translated: CASSIGQGTYGYTF.

J is TRBJ2-5 and V is TRBV19; D may be TRBD1 (5 bases). The J call is uncertain, as TRBJ2-7 better fits the DNA end. Germline V gene data show CDR1 as LNHDA and CDR2 as SQIVND (reference sequence). This CDR3 has 13 amino acids. DNA for the CDR3: TGTGCCAGTAGTATCCAGGGTGGGAACGAGCAGTACTTC. Protein sequence: CASSIQGGNEQYF.

CDR3 nucleotides: TGTGCCAGCTCACCGATTGACAGCCCAGATACGCAGTATTTT. As protein: CASSPIDSPDTQYF. This sequence joins TRBV18 and TRBJ2-3; the D gene is possibly TRBD1 (5 bases). V was trimmed by 3 bases and J by 4 bases, leaving 11 bases between them. Germline CDR1 and CDR2: KGHSH and LQKENI. This CDR3 comprises 14 residues. Full variable domain (missing parts from reference TRBV18 and TRBJ2-3): NAGVMQNPRHLVRRRGQEARLRCSPMKGHSHVYWYRQLPEEGLKFMVYLQKENIIDESGMPKERFSAEFPKEGPSILRIQQVVRGDSAAYFCASSPIDSPDTQYFGPGTRLTVL.

The chain is built from TRBV7-6 and TRBJ2-3; D is undetermined. The germline V gene encodes CDR1 SGHVS and CDR2 FNYEAQ. This CDR3 is 14 amino acids long. The V gene lost 2 bases and the J gene lost 4 bases, with 10 bases spanning the gap. The CDR3 reads CASSLSLVPDTQYF. CDR3 bases: TGTGCCAGCAGCTTAAGTCTAGTCCCAGATACGCAGTATTTT.

The gene calls are TRBV30 and TRBJ1-2; a weak D match, TRBD1 (5 bases). CDR3 length: 14 amino acids. Germline values: CDR1 GTSNPN, CDR2 SVGIG (reference sequence). Deletions cut 4 bases from V and 4 bases from J, with 16 bases between. The CDR3 protein is CAWTPRGLSYGYTF. The CDR3, as DNA: TGTGCCTGGACCCCGAGGGGACTATCCTATGGCTACACCTTC. Looking up the rest from reference TRBV30 and TRBJ1-2 gives the full variable domain: SQTIHQWPATLVQPVGSPLSLECTVEGTSNPNLYWYRQAAGRGLQLLFYSVGIGQISSEVPQNLSASRPQDRQFILSSKKLLLSDSGFYLCAWTPRGLSYGYTFGSGTRLTVV.

This clone was detected only once. V usage is TRBV28 and J usage is TRBJ2-7; D is undetermined. This CDR3 has 13 residues. Germline V gives CDR1 MDHEN, CDR2 SYDVKM. Between the trimmed V and J ends, which lost 4 bases and 4 bases, there was a span of 11 bases. The CDR3 protein is CASSSRNIYEQYF. CDR3 coding DNA: TGTGCCAGCAGTTCCCGAAATATATACGAGCAGTACTTC.

Comment on this clone: This likely traces to a read error, being one base from a far larger clone. This sample includes further DNA sequences coding for the same CDR3. This chain links TRBV7-2 with TRBJ2-2; D gene uncertain. The germline V gene encodes CDR1 SGHTA and CDR2 FQGNSA. Trimming pared 1 base from V and 5 bases from J, leaving 5 bases between. This CDR3 is built from 13 residues. The CDR3 reads CASSLGPTGELFF. CDR3 bases: TGTGCCAGCAGCTTAGGACCAACCGGGGAGCTGTTTTTT.